This entry concerns a single TCR beta chain. The same CDR3 also results from other DNA sequences found in this sample. The study drew participants aged about 18 to 89 years from some 25 US areas. Allocation to cohorts depended on clinical history reported by the participants. In the original workflow: For nucleated cells, counts were estimated from reference gene primer amplification. Produced via immunoSEQ multiplex PCR; TCRdb's table is partial and in-frame only. V and J calls and clone size are copied from that table; D and trimming were computed from the DNA. Among some 330,000 clones listed, around 87% were seen once. This entry belongs to a study of blood T cell repertoires in COVID-19. Study context: Material from acute and convalescent COVID-19 was sourced from the United States, Italy and Spain.

The CDR3 totals 13 residues. CDR1 is SGHNT and CDR2 is YENEEA in the germline V gene. V was shortened by 2 bases and J by 4 bases, with 6 bases between the two germline ends. Sequencing was performed on PBMCs or T cells enriched from blood (not recorded which). This chain uses TRBV11-3 with TRBJ2-1, with a possible D match to TRBD2 (5 bases). This sequence was found in a man aged 35 to 55 in a cohort exposed to, infected with or recovered from COVID-19 (not recorded which). The CDR3 spells CASSLSGYNEQFF. CDR3 nucleotides: TGTGCCAGCAGCTTAAGCGGATACAATGAGCAGTTCTTC.